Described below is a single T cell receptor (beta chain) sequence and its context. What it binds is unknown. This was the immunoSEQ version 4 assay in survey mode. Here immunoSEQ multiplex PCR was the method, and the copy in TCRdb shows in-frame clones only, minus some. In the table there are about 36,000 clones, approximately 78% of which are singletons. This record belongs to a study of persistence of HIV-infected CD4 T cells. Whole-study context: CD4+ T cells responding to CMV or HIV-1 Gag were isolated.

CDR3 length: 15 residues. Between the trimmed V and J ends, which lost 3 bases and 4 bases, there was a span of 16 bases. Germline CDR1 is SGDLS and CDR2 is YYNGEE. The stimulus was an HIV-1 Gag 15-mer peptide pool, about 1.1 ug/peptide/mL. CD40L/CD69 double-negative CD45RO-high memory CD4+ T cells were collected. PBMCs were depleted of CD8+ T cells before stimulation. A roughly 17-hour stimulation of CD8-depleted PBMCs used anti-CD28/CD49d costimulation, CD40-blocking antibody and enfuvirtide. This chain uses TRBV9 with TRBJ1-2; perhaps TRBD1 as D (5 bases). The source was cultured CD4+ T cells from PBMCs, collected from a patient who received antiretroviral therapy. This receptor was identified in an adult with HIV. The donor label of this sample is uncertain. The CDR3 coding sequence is TGTGCCAGCAGCGACCCATTCAGGGCTTTCTATGGCTACACCTTC. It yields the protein CASSDPFRAFYGYTF.